The 24 T cell receptor beta chains reported below all come from one sample, sequenced in a study of cytomegalovirus exposure and HLA in healthy donors. PCR was performed using 60 Vbeta and 13 Jbeta primers. Assay: immunoSEQ multiplex PCR; the TCRdb copy retains only in-frame clones and omits some. The sample carries around 150,000 clones, around 68% recorded once. Source material: PBMCs. These receptors all come from a man aged 50 or older in good health and CMV-seronegative.

This clone has only a few counts. The chain carries TRBV6-5 and TRBJ1-1; D unresolved. CDR1 and CDR2 (germline): MNHEY, SVGAGI. CDR3 size: 12 residues. The V end was cut by 9 bases, the J end by 1 base, with 9 bases between. DNA of the CDR3: TGTGCCAGTCACGGGAGGAACACTGAAGCTTTCTTT. Its protein product is CASHGRNTEAFF.

V and J are TRBV4-2 and TRBJ2-1; 13 nucleotides match TRBD2. The length of the CDR3 is 19 residues. J was trimmed by 1 base and V by 3 bases; bases with no gene match: 9. Germline lookup yields CDR1 LGHNA and CDR2 YNFKEQ. CDR3 residues: CASSHPPGLAGYSYNEQFF. As DNA, the CDR3 is TGTGCCAGCAGCCACCCACCGGGACTAGCGGGGTATTCCTACAATGAGCAGTTCTTC.

The CDR3 spells CASSQEGLRENIQYF. CDR3 DNA sequence: TGCGCCAGCAGCCAGGAGGGACTACGGGAAAACATTCAGTACTTC. The chain has TRBV4-1 and TRBJ2-4; TRBD2 agrees at 7 bases. The length of the CDR3 is 15 residues. The junction had 7 bases not matched to a gene; V was cut back by 3 bases and J by 5 bases. CDR1 and CDR2 (germline): MGHRA, YSYEKL.

This clone was seen only a few times. This chain joins TRBV7-2 and TRBJ1-1; D remains ambiguous. The CDR3 sequence is 16 residues long. V was trimmed by 1 base and J by 0 bases, leaving 12 bases between them. Germline values: CDR1 SGHTA, CDR2 FQGNSA. CDR3 loop: CASSLGVVSVNTEAFF. DNA of the CDR3: TGTGCCAGCAGCTTAGGGGTGGTTAGCGTGAACACTGAAGCTTTCTTT.

The genes are TRBV7-9 and TRBJ1-1, with 11 bases that match TRBD1. The CDR3 has 16 residues. V gave up 5 bases and J gave up 3 bases; unmatched junction bases: 8. The germline V gene has CDR1 SEHNR and CDR2 FQNEAQ (reference sequence). CDR3 coding DNA: TGTGCCAGCAGCACCCGGGACAGGGGGTCGGACACTGAAGCTTTCTTT. This codes for CASSTRDRGSDTEAFF.

This chain joins TRBV28 and TRBJ2-1; 10 bases agree with TRBD1. V was pared by 6 bases and J by 4 bases, with 6 bases of the junction left unmatched. The CDR3 contains 15 residues. Looked up from germline, CDR1 is MDHEN and CDR2 is SYDVKM. In nucleotides, the CDR3 is TGTGCCAGCAGAGGAGACAGGGGGCGTTACAATGAGCAGTTCTTC. It yields the protein CASRGDRGRYNEQFF.

The chain uses TRBV6-1 and TRBJ2-7, with 12 positions matching TRBD2. The CDR3 runs 14 residues. CDR1 MNHNS and CDR2 SASEGT come from the germline V gene. Losses at the gene ends were 11 bases for V and 1 base for J; bases not matched to a gene: 6. CDR3 loop: CASLGTSGSYEQYF. In DNA form, the CDR3 reads TGTGCCTCCCTCGGGACTAGCGGGTCCTACGAGCAGTACTTC.

This chain uses TRBV7-9 with TRBJ2-5; TRBD1 matches 7 bases. This CDR3 contains 15 residues. Per germline, CDR1 SEHNR and CDR2 FQNEAQ (reference sequence). The V segment lost 3 bases and the J segment 2 bases; nucleotides outside the gene matches: 6. The CDR3: CASSLGDRAQETQYF. The CDR3 DNA is TGTGCCAGCAGCTTGGGAGACAGGGCGCAAGAGACCCAGTACTTC.

The rearrangement joins TRBV9 to TRBJ1-1, with TRBD1 matching 8 bases. The germline V gene encodes CDR1 SGDLS and CDR2 YYNGEE. The CDR3 contains 19 residues. With V trimmed by 0 bases and J by 0 bases, 13 bases remained unmatched. Written as DNA, the CDR3 is TGTGCCAGCAGCGTAGCTTATTTACCCCGGGACAGGATGAACACTGAAGCTTTCTTT. Its translation: CASSVAYLPRDRMNTEAFF.

V is TRBV15 and J is TRBJ2-7; perhaps TRBD1 as D (5 bases). CDR3 length equals 16 residues. Trimming stripped 4 bases from V and 0 bases from J, with 16 bases between. Germline V gives CDR1 LNHNV, CDR2 YYDKDF (reference sequence). The CDR3 DNA follows: TGTGCCACCAGCACCTCCGACAGAAGGAGCTCCTACGAGCAGTACTTC. Translation: CATSTSDRRSSYEQYF.

CDR3 region: CASTLSGGAGNEQFF. CDR3 in DNA: TGCGCCAGCACCCTTAGCGGGGGGGCTGGGAATGAGCAGTTCTTC. The V and J genes are TRBV10-2 and TRBJ2-1; 11 nucleotides align to TRBD2. V shed 7 bases and J 7 bases; nucleotides not matched to a gene: 9. The CDR3 spans 15 residues. The germline V gene has CDR1 WSHSY and CDR2 SAAADI.

This clone has a handful of counts. This chain joins TRBV7-9 and TRBJ2-3; 8 bases map to TRBD2. CDR3 length: 14 residues. Germline lookup yields CDR1 SEHNR and CDR2 FQNEAQ (reference sequence). J lost 4 bases, V lost 5 bases, and 5 bases had no gene match. CDR3 in amino acids: CASSPRGGPDTQYF. CDR3 nucleotide sequence: TGTGCCAGCAGCCCCCGGGGGGGCCCAGATACGCAGTATTTT.

The CDR3 loop is CASSTGLAGASTDTQYF. The CDR3 nucleotides are TGCGCCAGCAGCACCGGACTAGCGGGGGCTAGCACAGATACGCAGTATTTT. This chain joins TRBV5-1 and TRBJ2-3; TRBD2 matches 13 bases. This CDR3 region has 17 residues. Germline values: CDR1 SGHRS, CDR2 YFSETQ. V lost 4 bases and J lost 0; bases outside the gene matches: 5.

A word on this clone: Additional DNA sequences in this sample encode the identical CDR3. V usage is TRBV7-2 and J usage is TRBJ1-2; maybe TRBD1 (6 bases). The ends were cut back, 0 bases at V and 5 bases at J, with 10 bases in the middle. CDR1 is SGHTA, CDR2 FQGNSA, per germline. The length of the CDR3 is 14 residues. For the CDR3, the DNA is TGTGCCAGCAGCTTAGCCTTCACAGGGTATGGCTACACCTTC. Its translation: CASSLAFTGYGYTF.

For the CDR3, the DNA is TGTGCCAGCGGGAACCAGGGGGGTAATTCACCCCTCCACTTT. It specifies CASGNQGGNSPLHF. J is TRBJ1-6 and V is TRBV6-1, with 7 bases fitting TRBD1. Trimming removed 8 bases from V and 6 bases from J; junction bases left unmatched: 7. Germline CDR1 is MNHNS and CDR2 is SASEGT. The CDR3 runs to 14 residues.

The rearrangement uses TRBV15 and TRBJ1-2, with 9 bases lining up with TRBD1. Germline V gene sequence: CDR1 LNHNV, CDR2 YYDKDF (reference sequence). This CDR3 is 15 amino acids long. With V trimmed by 1 base and J by 6 bases, 6 bases remained unmatched. The CDR3 protein is CATSRVGTGRDGYTF. The CDR3 bases are TGTGCCACCAGCAGAGTTGGGACAGGGCGGGATGGCTACACCTTC.

The chain recombines TRBV5-1 with TRBJ1-1; 8 nucleotides align to TRBD1. The CDR3 sequence is 15 residues long. The V segment lost 1 base and the J segment 2 bases; nucleotides outside the gene matches: 4. Germline values: CDR1 SGHRS, CDR2 YFSETQ. CDR3 in amino acids: CASSLNDRGNTEAFF. As DNA, the CDR3 is TGCGCCAGCAGCTTGAACGACAGGGGAAACACTGAAGCTTTCTTT.

The chain is built from TRBV11-2 and TRBJ2-7; possible D gene TRBD1, 5 bases. V lost 2 bases and J lost 3, with 11 bases in between. Looked up from germline, CDR1 is SGHAT and CDR2 is FQNNGV. This CDR3 is 14 amino acids long. CDR3 in amino acids: CASSLLQGIYEQYF. CDR3 DNA sequence: TGTGCCAGCAGCTTATTGCAGGGTATCTACGAGCAGTACTTC.

This clone has just a few counts. The chain employs TRBV2 and TRBJ1-2, with TRBD1 as a possible D gene (5 bases). In germline, CDR1 is SNHLY, CDR2 FYNNEI. Trimming removed 3 bases from V and 2 bases from J, with 7 bases in between. The CDR3 is 13 amino acids. The CDR3 bases are TGTGCCAGCAGTGATCAGGGAAACTATGGCTACACCTTC. Translation gives CASSDQGNYGYTF.

This clone was seen just once. The chain links TRBV19 to TRBJ2-3, with D hard to call. The germline V gene has CDR1 LNHDA and CDR2 SQIVND (reference sequence). Trimming removed 1 base at V and 2 bases at J, with 10 bases between. The CDR3 has 15 amino acids. Written as DNA, the CDR3 is TGTGCCAGTAGTATAGTCTTGAGCCCCACAGATACGCAGTATTTT. It yields the protein CASSIVLSPTDTQYF.

This chain joins TRBV9 and TRBJ1-2, with D tentatively TRBD1 (6 bases). This CDR3 contains 16 residues. V was cut by 0 bases and J by 11 bases, with 23 bases left in between. The germline V gene encodes CDR1 SGDLS and CDR2 YYNGEE. CDR3 sequence (DNA): TGTGCCAGCAGCGTAGGGGGGCGCACTATGGGTTCGGATTACACCTTC. Its protein product is CASSVGGRTMGSDYTF.

The gene calls are TRBV6-6 and TRBJ2-7; tentatively, D is TRBD1 (6 bases). This CDR3 spans 12 amino acids. V was pared by 10 bases and J by 7 bases, with 17 bases between. CDR1 is MNHNY, CDR2 SVGAGI, per germline (reference sequence). CDR3 sequence (DNA): TGTGCCACGGTGGGACATTCCGCGGAGCAGTACTTC. This sequence encodes CATVGHSAEQYF.

V and J are TRBV10-2 and TRBJ2-7, with D perhaps TRBD1 (6 bases). CDR1 is WSHSY and CDR2 is SAAADI in the germline V gene. The CDR3 consists of 17 residues. Trimming shortened V by 6 bases and J by 1 base, and 22 bases separated the two germline ends. CDR3 loop: CASRTDRRQVGSYEQYF. As DNA, the CDR3 is TGCGCCAGCAGGACAGACCGAAGACAGGTTGGATCCTACGAGCAGTACTTC.

The DNA for the CDR3 is TGTGCCAGCAGTCGAACAGGGACCGGGGAGCTGTTTTTT. Amino acid sequence: CASSRTGTGELFF. The chain has TRBV6-5 and TRBJ2-2; D may be TRBD1 (6 bases). This CDR3 has 13 residues. V lost 5 bases and J lost 5, with 9 bases in between. In germline, CDR1 is MNHEY, CDR2 SVGAGI.